What follows is one TCR beta chain and its context. Its specific antigen is unknown. No much larger clone is present one base from it, and per-base qualities are unavailable. The collaborating institutions used their own protocols to collect whole blood in K2EDTA tubes. For TCRbeta analysis, collaborator samples were shipped as frozen whole blood, as isolated PBMCs, or as DNA extracted from either sample type. These data come from a study of blood T cell repertoires in COVID-19 (dated by TCRdb to between 2020 and 2021). General notes on the study: Samples covering the acute and convalescent phases of COVID-19 were provided by collaborators in the United States, Italy and Spain. Deeply sampled blood TCRbeta repertoires from subjects exposed to, actively infected with, or recovered from COVID-19 were included in the dataset. Where available, HLA class I and class II types were taken from metadata supplied by the sample provider and were not determined by assay-based typing. A freely available public database, intended as a resource for researchers studying the immune response to SARS-CoV-2, is where the repertoires were released. Sample metadata almost always included a de-identified subject ID, COVID-19 status, age in years and sex. The samples were drawn from two sources: the first 160 participants of the ongoing ImmuneRACE study, and over 950 subjects contributed by 6 global collaborators. The material from the prospective study consisted of cDNA or gDNA derived from T cells, B-cell-depleted T cells, or PBMCs. Findings and caveats that apply to the study as a whole: The amount of clinical and demographic metadata varied by source and participant and was provided uncurated.

TCRbeta CDR3 regions were amplified from genomic DNA by means of the immunoSEQ Assay, a bias-controlled multiplex PCR. On the authors' methods: Nucleated cell counts per sample were estimated from amplification of reference gene primers within the assay. Sequence reads were collapsed and filtered to measure the absolute abundance of every unique TCRbeta CDR3 rearrangement. For each sample, productive Simpson clonality was calculated as the square root of Simpson's diversity index across productive rearrangements. TCRdb carries this immuneACCESS record with in-frame sequences only. Its versions omit some clonotypes, under half of them owing to an unresolved V gene in the studies checked, with the rest unexplained. Clone size and V and J calls were adopted from that table, with D and trimming inferred from the DNA. The sample table contains 30,000 to 35,000 clones; only one count was recorded for about 85% of them. The ten largest account for about 15% of the sample.

This sequence originates from a human donor with acute or convalescent COVID-19. The donor label of this sample is uncertain. Sequencing was performed on peripheral blood.

Here the CDR3 is given as CASSLRWDTSNYGYTF. The DNA sequence is as follows: TGTGCCAGCAGCTTGAGGTGGGACACCTCTAACTATGGCTACACCTTC. The chain joins TRBV5-5 to TRBJ1-2; the D segment could be TRBD1, given 6 matching bases. CDR1 and CDR2 are drawn from the germline V gene (reference sequence): SGHKS, YYEKEE. Measured from the cysteine to the phenylalanine, the CDR3 is 16 residues long. The sequence is cut down to CDR3 DNA, 48 bases in frame from base 1. V loses 1 base of germline sequence and J loses 0 bases, and the interval between the two ends is 13 bases.